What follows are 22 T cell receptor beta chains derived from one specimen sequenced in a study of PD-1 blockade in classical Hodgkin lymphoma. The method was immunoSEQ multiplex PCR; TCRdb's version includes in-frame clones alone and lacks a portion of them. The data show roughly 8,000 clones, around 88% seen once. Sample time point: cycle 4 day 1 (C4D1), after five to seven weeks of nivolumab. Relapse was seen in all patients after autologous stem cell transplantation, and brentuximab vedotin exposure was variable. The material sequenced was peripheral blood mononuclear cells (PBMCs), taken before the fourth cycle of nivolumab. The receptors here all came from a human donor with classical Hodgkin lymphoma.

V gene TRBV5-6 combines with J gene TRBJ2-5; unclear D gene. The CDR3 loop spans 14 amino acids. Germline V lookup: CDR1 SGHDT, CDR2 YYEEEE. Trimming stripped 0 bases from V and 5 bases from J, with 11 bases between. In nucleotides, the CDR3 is TGTGCCAGCAGCTTGGGGGCGGTCAGGGAGACCCAGTACTTC. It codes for CASSLGAVRETQYF. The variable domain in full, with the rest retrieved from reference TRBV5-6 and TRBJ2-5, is DAGVTQSPTHLIKTRGQQVTLRCSPKSGHDTVSWYQQALGQGPQFIFQYYEEEERQRGNFPDRFSGHQFPNYSSELNVNALLLGDSALYLCASSLGAVRETQYFGPGTRLLVL.

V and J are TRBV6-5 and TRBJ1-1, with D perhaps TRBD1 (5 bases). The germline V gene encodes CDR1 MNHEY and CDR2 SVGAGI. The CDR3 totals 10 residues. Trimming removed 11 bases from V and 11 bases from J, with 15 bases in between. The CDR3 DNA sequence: TGTGCCTGGGGAGGGGATCTGGCTTTCTTT. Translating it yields CAWGGDLAFF.

The CDR3 coding sequence is TGCGCCAGCAGCTTCGGTGGGGCACTGCGGGATACGCAGTATTTT. It is translated as CASSFGGALRDTQYF. The V call is TRBV5-1, the J call TRBJ2-3; possible D gene TRBD1, 5 bases. There are 15 residues in the CDR3. The V gene's germline CDR1 is SGHRS and CDR2 YFSETQ. V lost 2 bases and J lost 6, with 16 bases in between.

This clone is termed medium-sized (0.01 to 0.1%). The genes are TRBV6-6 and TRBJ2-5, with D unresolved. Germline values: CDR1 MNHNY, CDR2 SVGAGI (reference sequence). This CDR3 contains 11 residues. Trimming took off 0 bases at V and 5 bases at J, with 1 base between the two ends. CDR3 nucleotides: TGTGCCAGCAGTTACTCTGAGACCCAGTACTTC. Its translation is CASSYSETQYF.

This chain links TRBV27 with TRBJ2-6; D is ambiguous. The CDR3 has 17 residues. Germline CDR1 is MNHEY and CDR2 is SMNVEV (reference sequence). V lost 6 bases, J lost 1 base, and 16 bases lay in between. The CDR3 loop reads CASSHLSTDSGANVLTF. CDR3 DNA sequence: TGTGCCAGCAGCCATCTTTCGACGGATTCTGGGGCCAACGTCCTGACTTTC.

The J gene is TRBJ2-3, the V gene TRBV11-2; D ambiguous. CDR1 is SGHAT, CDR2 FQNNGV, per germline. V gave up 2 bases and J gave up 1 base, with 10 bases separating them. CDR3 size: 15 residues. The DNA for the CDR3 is TGTGCCAGCAGCTTAACTACTCGAGGCACAGATACGCAGTATTTT. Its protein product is CASSLTTRGTDTQYF.

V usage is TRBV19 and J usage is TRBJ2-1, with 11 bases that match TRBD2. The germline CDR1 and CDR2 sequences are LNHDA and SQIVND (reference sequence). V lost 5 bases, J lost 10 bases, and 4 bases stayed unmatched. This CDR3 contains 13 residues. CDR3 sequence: CASSLRTSGEQFF. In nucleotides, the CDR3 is TGTGCCAGTAGTCTTAGGACTAGCGGGGAGCAGTTCTTC.

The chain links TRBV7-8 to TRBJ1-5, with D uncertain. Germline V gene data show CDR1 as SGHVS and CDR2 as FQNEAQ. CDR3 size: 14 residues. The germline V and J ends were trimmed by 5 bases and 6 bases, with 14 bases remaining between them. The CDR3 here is CASSPARMGQPQHF. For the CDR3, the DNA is TGTGCCAGCAGCCCCGCCCGAATGGGTCAGCCCCAGCATTTT.

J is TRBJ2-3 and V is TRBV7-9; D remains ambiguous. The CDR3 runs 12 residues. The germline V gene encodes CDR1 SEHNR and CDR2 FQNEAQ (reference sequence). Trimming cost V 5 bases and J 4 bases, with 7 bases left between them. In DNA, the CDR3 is TGTGCCAGCAGCCTTGGGGCAGATACGCAGTATTTT. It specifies CASSLGADTQYF.

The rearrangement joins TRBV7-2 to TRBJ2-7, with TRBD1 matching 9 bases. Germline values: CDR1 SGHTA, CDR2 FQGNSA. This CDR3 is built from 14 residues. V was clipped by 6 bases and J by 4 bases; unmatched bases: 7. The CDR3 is CASSRGQGNYEQYF. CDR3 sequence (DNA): TGTGCCAGCAGTCGTGGACAGGGGAATTACGAGCAGTACTTC.

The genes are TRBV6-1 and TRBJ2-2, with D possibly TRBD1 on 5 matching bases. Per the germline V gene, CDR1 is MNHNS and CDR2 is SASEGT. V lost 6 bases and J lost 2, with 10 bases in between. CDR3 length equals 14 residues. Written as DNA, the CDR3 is TGTGCCAGCAGAGCAGACAGCAACACCGGGGAGCTGTTTTTT. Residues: CASRADSNTGELFF.

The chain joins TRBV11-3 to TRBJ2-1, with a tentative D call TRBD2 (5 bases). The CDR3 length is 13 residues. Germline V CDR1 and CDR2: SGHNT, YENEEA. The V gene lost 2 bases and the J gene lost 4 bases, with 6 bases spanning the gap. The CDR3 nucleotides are TGTGCCAGCAGCTTAAGAGGGTACAATGAGCAGTTCTTC. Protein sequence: CASSLRGYNEQFF. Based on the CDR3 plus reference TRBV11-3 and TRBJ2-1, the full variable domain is EAGVVQSPRYKIIEKKQPVAFWCNPISGHNTLYWYLQNLGQGPELLIRYENEEAVDDSQLPKDRFSAERLKGVDSTLKIQPAELGDSAVYLCASSLRGYNEQFFGPGTRLTVL.

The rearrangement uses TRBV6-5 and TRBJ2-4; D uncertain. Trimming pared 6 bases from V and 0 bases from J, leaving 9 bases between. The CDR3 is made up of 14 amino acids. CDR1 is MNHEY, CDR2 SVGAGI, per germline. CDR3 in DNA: TGTGCCAGCAGCCCGGGTGGAGCCAAAAACATTCAGTACTTC. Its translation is CASSPGGAKNIQYF.

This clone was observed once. CDR3 in DNA: TGTGCCAGCAGTGTGGGTCGGGCGACGAGAGGAGTAAGGACAGATACGCAGTATTTT. It encodes CASSVGRATRGVRTDTQYF. This chain uses TRBV27 with TRBJ2-3; D remains ambiguous. This CDR3 has 19 amino acids. Germline V gives CDR1 MNHEY, CDR2 SMNVEV (reference sequence). The V end lost 5 bases, the J end lost 3 bases, and 27 bases lay between the germline ends.

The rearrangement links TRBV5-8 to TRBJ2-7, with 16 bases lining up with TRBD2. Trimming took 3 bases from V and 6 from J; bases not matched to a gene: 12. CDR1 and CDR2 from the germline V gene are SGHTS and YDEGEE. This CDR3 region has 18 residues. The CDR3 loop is CASSSPGLAGGPPREQYF. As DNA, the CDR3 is TGTGCCAGCAGCTCTCCGGGACTAGCGGGAGGGCCGCCCCGCGAGCAGTACTTC.

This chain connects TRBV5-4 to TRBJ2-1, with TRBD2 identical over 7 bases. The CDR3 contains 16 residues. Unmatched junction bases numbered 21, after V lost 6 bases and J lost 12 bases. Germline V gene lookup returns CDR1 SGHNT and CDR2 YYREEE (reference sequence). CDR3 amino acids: CASTKEGLAANEWQFF. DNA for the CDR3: TGTGCCAGCACCAAAGAGGGCCTAGCGGCAAATGAGTGGCAGTTCTTC.

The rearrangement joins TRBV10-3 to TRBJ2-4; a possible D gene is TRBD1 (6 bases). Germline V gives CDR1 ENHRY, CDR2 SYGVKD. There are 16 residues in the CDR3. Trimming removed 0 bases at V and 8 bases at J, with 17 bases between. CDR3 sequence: CAISESSIRGRDIQYF. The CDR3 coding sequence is TGTGCCATCAGTGAGTCTTCTATCAGGGGCCGGGACATTCAGTACTTC.

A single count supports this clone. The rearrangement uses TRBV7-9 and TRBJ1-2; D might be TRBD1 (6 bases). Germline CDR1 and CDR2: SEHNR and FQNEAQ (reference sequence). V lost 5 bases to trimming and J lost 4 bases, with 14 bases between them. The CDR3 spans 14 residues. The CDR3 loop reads CASSRQGLGYGYTF. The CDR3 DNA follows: TGTGCCAGCAGCCGTCAGGGGCTCGGCTATGGCTACACCTTC.

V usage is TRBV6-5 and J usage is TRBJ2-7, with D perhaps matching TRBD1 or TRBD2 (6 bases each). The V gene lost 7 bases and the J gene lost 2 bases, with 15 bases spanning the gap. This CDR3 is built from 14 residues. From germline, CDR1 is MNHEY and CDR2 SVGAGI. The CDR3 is CASTGGGAPYEQYF. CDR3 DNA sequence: TGTGCCAGCACCGGGGGCGGCGCACCCTACGAGCAGTACTTC.

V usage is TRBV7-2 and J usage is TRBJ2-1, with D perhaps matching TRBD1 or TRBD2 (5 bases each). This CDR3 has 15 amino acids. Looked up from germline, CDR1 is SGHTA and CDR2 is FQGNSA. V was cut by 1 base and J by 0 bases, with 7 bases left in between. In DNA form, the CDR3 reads TGTGCCAGCAGCTTAGTGGGGACCTCCTACAATGAGCAGTTCTTC. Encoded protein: CASSLVGTSYNEQFF.

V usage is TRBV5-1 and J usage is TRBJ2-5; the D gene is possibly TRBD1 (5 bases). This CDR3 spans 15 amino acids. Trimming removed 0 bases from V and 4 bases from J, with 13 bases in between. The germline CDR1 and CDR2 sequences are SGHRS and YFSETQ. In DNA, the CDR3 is TGCGCCAGCAGCTTGGAGGTCAGGGCGGCAGAGACCCAGTACTTC. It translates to CASSLEVRAAETQYF.

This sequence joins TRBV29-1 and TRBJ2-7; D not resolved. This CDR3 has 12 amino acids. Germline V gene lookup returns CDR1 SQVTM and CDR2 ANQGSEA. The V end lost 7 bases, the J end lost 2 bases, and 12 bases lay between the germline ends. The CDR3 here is CSGRSSTYEQYF. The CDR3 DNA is TGCAGCGGAAGGAGTTCCACCTACGAGCAGTACTTC.